This TCR beta chain originates from a study of siplizumab effects on memory and regulatory T cells. Overall study findings and caveats: With siplizumab, Treg-derived clones averaged roughly 69% of mappable alloreactive CD4+ clones, versus approximately 29% in controls. Fewer alloreactive sequences mapped to unstimulated CD4+ memory cells under siplizumab.

CDR3 size: 14 residues. The V end was cut by 2 bases, the J end by 5 bases, with 12 bases between. CDR1 is SGDLS and CDR2 is YYNGEE in the germline V gene. On this clone: The antigen is not known.

Clones were read by immunoSEQ multiplex PCR, and TCRdb kept only the in-frame ones, dropping some. The sample records fewer than 80,000 clones, 85% to 95% being singletons. The chain is built from TRBV9 and TRBJ2-3; D is unclear. The source of this sequence is a human donor in good health. What was sequenced was CD8+ T cells sorted from blood. The CDR3 DNA reads TGTGCCAGCAGCGTTGGGGTTATGAAAGATACGCAGTATTTT. Translated: CASSVGVMKDTQYF. Supplemented by reference TRBV9 and TRBJ2-3, the full variable domain reads DSGVTQTPKHLITATGQRVTLRCSPRSGDLSVYWYQQSLDQGLQFLIQYYNGEERAKGNILERFSAQQFPDLHSELNLSSLELGDSALYFCASSVGVMKDTQYFGPGTRLTVL.